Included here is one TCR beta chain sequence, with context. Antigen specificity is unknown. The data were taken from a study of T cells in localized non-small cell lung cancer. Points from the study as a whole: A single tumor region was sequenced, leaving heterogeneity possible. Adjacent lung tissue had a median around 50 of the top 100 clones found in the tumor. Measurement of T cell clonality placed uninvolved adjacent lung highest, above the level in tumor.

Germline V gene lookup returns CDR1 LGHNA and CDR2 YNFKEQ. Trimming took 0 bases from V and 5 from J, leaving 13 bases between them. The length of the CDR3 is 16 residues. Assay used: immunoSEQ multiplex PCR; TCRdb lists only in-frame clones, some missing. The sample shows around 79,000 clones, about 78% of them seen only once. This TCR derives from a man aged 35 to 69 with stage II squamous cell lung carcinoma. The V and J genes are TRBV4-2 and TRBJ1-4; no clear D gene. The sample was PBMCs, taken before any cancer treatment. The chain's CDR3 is CASSQDIGQHNEKLFF. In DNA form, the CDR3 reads TGTGCCAGCAGCCAAGATATAGGTCAGCACAATGAAAAACTGTTTTTT.